Described below is a single TCR beta chain sequence and its context. Its antigen remains undetermined. The input lacks base qualities; no much larger clone sits a single base away. The library relied on the immunoSEQ multiplex PCR assay. TCRdb provides this immuneACCESS table in a form limited to in-frame rearrangements. Some clones are lacking; in checked studies, under half of them reflect an unresolved V gene, and why the rest are absent is not known. The sample profile shows about 130,000 clones; roughly 92% of them were found once. The leading ten clones occupy around 5.8% of the sample. The sample originates from a study of control samples from healthy donors and cancer patients (dated by TCRdb to the early 2020s). The CDR3 runs 20 amino acids, cysteine and phenylalanine included. CDR3 DNA only is kept here, 60 bases in frame from base 1. For this chain, trimming is 3 bases at the V end and 2 bases at the J end, and the number of junction bases without a gene match is 18. The germline V gene supplies CDR1 SGHRS and CDR2 YFSETQ.

The receptor chain draws on TRBV5-1 and TRBJ2-1; the central 9 bases match TRBD1. Sequenced input: blood. The receptor comes from a man younger than 30 in good health. The CDR3 protein sequence reads: CASSSSTFYMGQGPYNEQFF. The DNA sequence is as follows: TGCGCCAGCAGCTCGTCGACGTTTTATATGGGACAGGGACCCTACAATGAGCAGTTCTTC.